This T cell receptor beta chain was identified in a study of long-term antiretroviral therapy in people with HIV. Study conclusions and caveats: ART was followed by higher diversity that remained below transplant donor controls.

In regard to this clone: Its antigen is unknown.

Researchers ran immunoSEQ v3.0 at survey level. Profiled with immunoSEQ multiplex PCR; TCRdb holds only in-frame clones, not every one. Of about 32,000 clones listed, 97% were seen once; the top ten hold approximately 2%. Going into DNA extraction, samples held roughly 0.9-11 million cryopreserved PBMC. The V gene end was trimmed by 2 bases and the J gene end by 7 bases; junction bases not matched to a gene: 5. The CDR3 has 13 residues. Germline CDR1 and CDR2: SGHTA and FQGTGA. This clonotype was sampled from a man younger than 40 with HIV. The chain carries TRBV7-3 and TRBJ2-7; 7 nucleotides line up with TRBD2. This material consisted of unsorted PBMCs, taken 7.6 years after starting antiretroviral therapy. CDR3 region: CASSLDEGGEQYF. The DNA for the CDR3 is TGTGCCAGCAGCTTAGACGAGGGAGGGGAGCAGTACTTC.